The 6 T cell receptor beta chains given below trace back to one sample, sequenced in a study of cytomegalovirus exposure and HLA in healthy donors. It was with 60 Vbeta and 13 Jbeta primers that the PCR ran. Clones were read by immunoSEQ multiplex PCR, and TCRdb kept only the in-frame ones, dropping some. The repertoire holds more than 130,000 clones, around 79% seen once, with roughly 3% in the top ten. Sequencing was carried out using PBMCs. These receptors were taken from a male donor in good health and CMV-seronegative.

Of note for this clone: The junction and the germline gene differ at one end; a read error may be behind it. Other nucleotide sequences from this sample produce the same CDR3. V gene TRBV27 combines with J gene TRBJ2-2; TRBD1 might be the D (6 bases). The CDR3 extends over 14 amino acids. The germline V gene has CDR1 MNHEY and CDR2 SMNVEV (reference sequence). CDR3 bases: TGTGCCAGCAGTATAACGCAGGGATCAGGGGAGCTGTTCTTT. It yields the protein CASSITQGSGELFF.

This clone has only one observation. This chain uses TRBV19 with TRBJ1-2; D is possibly TRBD1 (5 bases). V shed 7 bases and J shed 3 bases, with 15 bases lying between them. Per germline, CDR1 LNHDA and CDR2 SQIVND (reference sequence). This CDR3 has 14 residues. The CDR3 reads CASTVQGSDYGYTF. The CDR3 DNA follows: TGTGCCAGTACAGTCCAGGGATCGGACTATGGCTACACCTTC.

The chain links TRBV2 to TRBJ1-5, with D maybe TRBD1 (5 bases). The germline V and J ends were trimmed by 4 bases and 7 bases, with 11 bases remaining between them. The length of the CDR3 is 13 residues. Per the germline V gene, CDR1 is SNHLY and CDR2 is FYNNEI. CDR3 amino acids: CASSVDGGQPQHF. CDR3 in DNA: TGTGCCAGCAGTGTAGACGGGGGACAGCCCCAGCATTTT.

This clone was recorded a few times. CDR3 protein: CASRFQAGDTQYF. The CDR3 DNA reads as TGTGCCAGCCGGTTTCAGGCGGGAGATACGCAGTATTTT. The V and J genes are TRBV7-9 and TRBJ2-3; tentatively, D is TRBD2 (5 bases). V was shortened by 8 bases and J by 5 bases, with 14 bases between the two germline ends. Germline lookup yields CDR1 SEHNR and CDR2 FQNEAQ (reference sequence). CDR3 length equals 13 residues.

V and J are TRBV29-1 and TRBJ1-2; 12 bases agree with TRBD1. The ends lost 3 bases at V and 8 bases at J; junction bases unmatched: 10. CDR1 and CDR2 from the germline V gene are SQVTM and ANQGSEA. The CDR3 length is 15 residues. This CDR3 is CSVDSRDRGRPGYTF. The CDR3 region has the DNA TGCAGCGTTGATAGCAGGGACAGGGGGCGACCCGGCTACACCTTC.

The chain carries TRBV7-2 and TRBJ2-2, with 8 bases lining up with TRBD1. The CDR3 totals 13 residues. With V trimmed by 7 bases and J by 7 bases, 5 bases remained unmatched. Germline CDR1 SGHTA, CDR2 FQGNSA. This CDR3 is CASTRTGRGELFF. DNA for the CDR3: TGTGCCAGCACCAGGACAGGGCGCGGGGAGCTGTTTTTT.